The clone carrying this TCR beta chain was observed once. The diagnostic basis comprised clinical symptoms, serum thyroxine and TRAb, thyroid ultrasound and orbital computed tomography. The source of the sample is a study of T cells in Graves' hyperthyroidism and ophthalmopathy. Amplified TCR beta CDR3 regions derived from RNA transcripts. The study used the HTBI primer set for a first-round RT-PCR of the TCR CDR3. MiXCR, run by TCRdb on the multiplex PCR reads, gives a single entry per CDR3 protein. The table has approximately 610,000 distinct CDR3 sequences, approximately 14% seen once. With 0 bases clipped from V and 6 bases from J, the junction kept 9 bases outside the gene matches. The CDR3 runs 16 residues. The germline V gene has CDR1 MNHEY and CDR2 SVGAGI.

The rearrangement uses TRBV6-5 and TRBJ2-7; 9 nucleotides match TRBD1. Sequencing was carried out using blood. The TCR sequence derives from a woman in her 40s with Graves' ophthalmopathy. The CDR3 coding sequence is TGTGCCAGCAGTTACTCGGGTGGGACAGGGTGGATCGAGCAGTACTTC. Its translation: CASSYSGGTGWIEQYF.